These 32 T cell receptor beta chains originate from one sample sequenced in a study of human T cells and chemical hapten exposure. Time point of the sample: healthy volunteer bleed at 6 weeks. Before extraction, the whole blood was not fractionated, and total RNA was taken from it. MiXCR, applied by TCRdb to the RACE reads, yields one record per CDR3 protein. Among 60,000 to 90,000 distinct CDR3 sequences listed, around 9.4% were seen once. Sequencing was carried out using whole blood. Receptor source: a female donor in good health. Some clones in this sample may be carry-over from other donors' samples.

This clonotype was detected many times. The chain carries TRBV3-1 and TRBJ2-3; TRBD2 matches at 10 bases. Germline V CDR1 and CDR2: LGHDT, YNNKEL (reference sequence). The CDR3 consists of 16 residues. J gave up 5 bases and V 0 bases, and 5 bases lay outside the gene matches. Written as DNA, the CDR3 is TGTGCCAGCAGCCAAGAGGCGGTAGCGGGGGGAGATACGCAGTATTTT. Translated, it gives CASSQEAVAGGDTQYF.

This clonotype has more than one count but fewer than ten. The chain employs TRBV7-9 and TRBJ2-1, with TRBD1 matching over 10 bases. In germline, CDR1 is SEHNR, CDR2 FQNEAQ (reference sequence). V was clipped by 1 base and J by 4 bases; unmatched bases: 16. The CDR3 totals 20 residues. The CDR3 region is CASSLVTGGVRTTQYNEQFF. In DNA form, the CDR3 reads TGTGCCAGCAGCTTAGTGACAGGGGGCGTCAGGACCACTCAATACAATGAGCAGTTCTTC.

The V call is TRBV20-1, the J call TRBJ2-3; no reliable D call. The V and J ends lost 4 bases and 5 bases respectively, with 7 bases between them. CDR3 length: 11 amino acids. Germline lookup yields CDR1 DFQATT and CDR2 SNEGSKA (reference sequence). The CDR3 loop is CSAIVGDTQYF. CDR3 in DNA: TGCAGTGCTATAGTGGGAGATACGCAGTATTTT.

This clonotype was counted ten times or more. The chain carries TRBV20-1 and TRBJ1-1, with TRBD1 matching 8 bases. The CDR3 has 15 amino acids. CDR1 and CDR2 (germline): DFQATT, SNEGSKA (reference sequence). Trimming cost V 8 bases and J 2 bases; bases outside gene matches: 13. The CDR3 sequence: CSMNRGMGYNTEAFF. The CDR3 DNA reads TGCAGTATGAACAGGGGGATGGGGTACAACACTGAAGCTTTCTTT.

There are a few counts of this clonotype. The chain employs TRBV20-1 and TRBJ2-3; no reliable D call. Trimming stripped 6 bases from V and 5 bases from J, with 21 bases between. The length of the CDR3 is 15 residues. Germline V CDR1 and CDR2: DFQATT, SNEGSKA (reference sequence). The CDR3 DNA is TGCAGTGCAGCCCCACCGGCTAGATTGATAGATACGCAGTATTTT. Its translation is CSAAPPARLIDTQYF.

This clonotype was detected ten times or more. This sequence joins TRBV2 and TRBJ2-5, with D possibly TRBD1 on 5 matching bases. This CDR3 has 14 residues. CDR1 and CDR2 (germline): SNHLY, FYNNEI. The V end lost 5 bases, the J end lost 5 bases, and 15 bases lay between the germline ends. The CDR3 is CASSRSRDWETQYF. Written as DNA, the CDR3 is TGTGCCAGCAGTCGAAGCAGGGATTGGGAGACCCAGTACTTC.

CDR3 sequence: CASSLARGGTPFGYTF. CDR3 sequence (DNA): TGTGCCAGCAGCTTAGCTAGGGGGGGGACCCCCTTCGGCTACACCTTC. This sequence joins TRBV7-9 and TRBJ1-2, with a weak D call TRBD1 (6 bases). The CDR3 runs to 16 residues. Germline CDR1 and CDR2: SEHNR and FQNEAQ (reference sequence). The germline V and J ends were trimmed by 0 bases and 8 bases, with 19 bases remaining between them.

This chain connects TRBV7-2 to TRBJ2-5, with 14 bases lining up with TRBD2. The CDR3 totals 16 residues. Germline V gene lookup returns CDR1 SGHTA and CDR2 FQGNSA. V dropped 4 bases and J dropped 4; count of bases not matched to a gene: 5. This chain's CDR3 is CASSSRLAGGVETQYF. The CDR3 DNA follows: TGTGCCAGCAGCTCCCGACTAGCGGGGGGGGTAGAGACCCAGTACTTC. The whole variable domain, filled in from reference TRBV7-2 and TRBJ2-5, reads GAGVSQSPSNKVTEKGKDVELRCDPISGHTALYWYRQSLGQGLEFLIYFQGNSAPDKSGLPSDRFSAERTGGSVSTLTIQRTQQEDSAVYLCASSSRLAGGVETQYFGPGTRLLVL.

This clonotype was recorded at least ten times. The genes are TRBV20-1 and TRBJ2-3; D may correspond to TRBD1 or TRBD2 (5 bases each). V was clipped by 6 bases and J by 5 bases, with 15 bases between them. CDR1 and CDR2 from the germline V gene are DFQATT and SNEGSKA (reference sequence). The CDR3 has 13 amino acids. The CDR3 sequence: CSAPERGVDTQYF. The DNA of the CDR3 is TGCAGTGCACCGGAGAGGGGTGTAGATACGCAGTATTTT.

This clonotype was found a few times. The chain joins TRBV6-5 to TRBJ2-3, with TRBD2 matching over 11 bases. Germline values: CDR1 MNHEY, CDR2 SVGAGI. After removal of 4 bases from V and 2 bases from J, the junction contained 8 bases not matched to a gene. The CDR3 sequence is 17 residues long. The CDR3 DNA is TGTGCCAGCAGTTTAACTCCGGGACTAGCGGCCACAGATACGCAGTATTTT. The encoded protein is CASSLTPGLAATDTQYF.

The chain has TRBV20-1 and TRBJ2-7, with 9 bases aligning to TRBD1. Per germline, CDR1 DFQATT and CDR2 SNEGSKA (reference sequence). V dropped 0 bases and J dropped 1; count of bases not matched to a gene: 4. The CDR3 contains 15 residues. CDR3 bases: TGCAGTGCTAGAGATGCTGGACAGGGGTCCTACGAGCAGTACTTC. Its protein product is CSARDAGQGSYEQYF.

This clonotype was counted many times. The V call is TRBV29-1, the J call TRBJ2-3, with no clear D. Germline lookup yields CDR1 SQVTM and CDR2 ANQGSEA. Trimming removed 4 bases at V and 1 base at J, with 0 bases between. The CDR3 has 10 amino acids. Here the CDR3 reads CSVGTDTQYF. The CDR3 DNA is TGCAGCGTTGGCACAGATACGCAGTATTTT.

This clonotype was seen at least ten times. A read error may produce the germline difference seen at one junction end. This chain links TRBV12-3 or TRBV12-4 with TRBJ1-2; no clear D. The CDR3 covers 12 residues. CDR3 nucleotides: TGTGCCTGCAGGCAGCGAGACTATGGCTACACCTTC. It encodes CACRQRDYGYTF.

This clonotype appeared many times. This chain links TRBV20-1 with TRBJ2-7; D call uncertain. This CDR3 region has 12 residues. Germline-derived CDR1 and CDR2 are DFQATT and SNEGSKA (reference sequence). V lost 3 bases and J 5 bases, leaving 11 bases between the germline ends. The CDR3 nucleotides are TGCAGTGCTAGTCAACAGATTGACGAGCAGTACTTC. This sequence encodes CSASQQIDEQYF.

This clonotype was recorded once. V and J are TRBV15 and TRBJ1-5; D unclear. Deletions cut 6 bases from V and 5 bases from J, with 2 bases between. Germline V gives CDR1 LNHNV, CDR2 YYDKDF (reference sequence). The CDR3 consists of 10 residues. This chain's CDR3 is CATRDQPQHF. Here the CDR3 DNA reads TGTGCCACCAGGGATCAGCCCCAGCATTTT.

The rearrangement links TRBV18 to TRBJ2-4, with D unresolved. The germline V and J ends were trimmed by 3 bases and 2 bases, with 11 bases remaining between them. The CDR3 has 15 residues. Germline loops: CDR1 KGHSH, CDR2 LQKENI. CDR3 region: CASSPSSAPKNIQYF. For the CDR3, the DNA is TGTGCCAGCTCACCTTCAAGCGCCCCCAAAAACATTCAGTACTTC.

This clonotype was observed many times. This CDR3 is CSAGRGQPQHF. CDR3 nucleotide sequence: TGCAGTGCTGGCAGGGGTCAGCCCCAGCATTTT. This chain uses TRBV20-1 with TRBJ1-5, with D tentatively TRBD1 (6 bases). The germline V gene has CDR1 DFQATT and CDR2 SNEGSKA (reference sequence). There are 11 residues in the CDR3. V dropped 5 bases and J dropped 6 bases, with 8 bases sitting between them.

About this clonotype itself: This sequence may be a read error, since a much larger clone differs from it by one base. The genes are TRBV6-2 or TRBV6-3 and TRBJ2-3; D is possibly TRBD1 (6 bases). Germline CDR1 reads MNHEY; CDR2 reads SVGEGT. The CDR3 is 15 residues long. V dropped 10 bases and J dropped 1 base, with 18 bases sitting between them. CDR3 residues: CANKKTGVGTDTQYF. As DNA, the CDR3 is TGTGCCAACAAAAAGACAGGAGTGGGCACAGATACGCAGTATTTT.

This clonotype was detected only a few times. The V gene is TRBV19, the J gene TRBJ2-3, with TRBD1 identical over 9 bases. J lost 1 base, V lost 5 bases, and 13 bases had no gene match. The germline CDR1 and CDR2 sequences are LNHDA and SQIVND (reference sequence). The CDR3 loop spans 18 amino acids. The CDR3 here is CASSQQGASWGGTDTQYF. The CDR3 DNA sequence: TGTGCCAGTAGTCAACAGGGGGCGAGTTGGGGGGGCACAGATACGCAGTATTTT.

The gene calls are TRBV11-2 and TRBJ2-5, with TRBD1 identical over 11 bases. The V and J ends lost 3 bases and 1 base, in that order; junction bases with no gene match: 4. The CDR3 has 16 amino acids. Germline assignment: CDR1 SGHAT and CDR2 FQNNGV. This CDR3 is CASSFGTGGPQETQYF. CDR3 sequence (DNA): TGTGCCAGCAGCTTTGGGACAGGGGGACCCCAAGAGACCCAGTACTTC.

This clonotype has more than one count but fewer than ten. The chain is built from TRBV7-8 and TRBJ2-6; TRBD1 is a possible D gene (5 bases). This CDR3 contains 18 residues. Germline-derived CDR1 and CDR2 are SGHVS and FQNEAQ. The V end lost 1 base, the J end lost 4 bases, and 17 bases lay between the germline ends. Written as DNA, the CDR3 is TGTGCCAGCAGCTTAGATCAGGGCCAGGGTTCCGGGGCCAACGTCCTGACTTTC. Its protein is CASSLDQGQGSGANVLTF.

The chain recombines TRBV6-4 with TRBJ2-2; TRBD1 agrees at 7 bases. This CDR3 region has 16 residues. Per germline, CDR1 MRHNA and CDR2 SNTAGT. After removal of 5 bases from V and 2 bases from J, the junction contained 8 bases not matched to a gene. This CDR3 is CASSQGTELNTGELFF. CDR3 nucleotide sequence: TGTGCCAGCAGTCAAGGGACAGAGCTCAACACCGGGGAGCTGTTTTTT.

This clonotype was seen a handful of times. The J gene is TRBJ2-5, the V gene TRBV6-1; TRBD1 matches at 10 bases. CDR3 length: 15 residues. Germline V CDR1 and CDR2: MNHNS, SASEGT. V was clipped by 5 bases and J by 5 bases; unmatched bases: 8. The CDR3: CASSPLTGGRETQYF. In DNA form, the CDR3 reads TGTGCCAGCAGTCCTTTGACAGGGGGCCGGGAGACCCAGTACTTC.

This chain connects TRBV3-1 to TRBJ1-4, with a tentative D call TRBD1 (6 bases). Germline CDR1 and CDR2: LGHDT and YNNKEL (reference sequence). Trimming took off 0 bases at V and 5 bases at J, with 13 bases between the two ends. The CDR3 runs 16 residues. The CDR3 protein is CASSQDLGGGNEKLFF. The CDR3 DNA follows: TGTGCCAGCAGCCAAGATTTAGGGGGAGGGAATGAAAAACTGTTTTTT.

V and J are TRBV7-2 and TRBJ1-2, with a tentative D call TRBD1 (6 bases). The CDR3 has 15 amino acids. Germline loops: CDR1 SGHTA, CDR2 FQGNSA. Trimming took off 5 bases at V and 3 bases at J, with 16 bases between the two ends. CDR3 coding DNA: TGTGCCAGCAGCATCCTTAAGGGGGACTACTATGGCTACACCTTC. It specifies CASSILKGDYYGYTF.

This clonotype turned up a few times. The chain uses TRBV9 and TRBJ1-1; D call uncertain. V lost 0 bases and J lost 0, with 6 bases in between. This CDR3 has 14 residues. The V gene's germline CDR1 is SGDLS and CDR2 YYNGEE. This CDR3 reads CASSVGGVNTEAFF. CDR3 DNA sequence: TGTGCCAGCAGCGTAGGCGGGGTGAACACTGAAGCTTTCTTT.

This clonotype has ten or more counts. CDR3 sequence reads: CASSHGGITAFF. Here the CDR3 DNA reads TGTGCCAGCAGCCACGGTGGAATAACAGCTTTCTTT. This chain uses TRBV4-2 with TRBJ1-1; no firm D call. From germline, CDR1 is LGHNA and CDR2 YNFKEQ. This CDR3 spans 12 amino acids. V was cut by 3 bases and J by 10 bases, with 12 bases left in between.

This clonotype was picked up a small number of times. The CDR3, as DNA: TGCGCCAGCAGCCAAGATGCGGGACTAGCGGGGGGGTCTGGGTACGAGCAGTACTTC. Encoded protein: CASSQDAGLAGGSGYEQYF. The chain carries TRBV4-3 and TRBJ2-7, with TRBD2 matching 16 bases. V shed 0 bases and J 4 bases; nucleotides not matched to a gene: 9. Germline V gives CDR1 LGHNA, CDR2 YSLEER. The CDR3 spans 19 residues.

The genes are TRBV5-1 and TRBJ2-4, with D possibly being TRBD1 (6 bases). The V and J ends lost 4 bases and 0 bases respectively, with 20 bases between them. The V gene's germline CDR1 is SGHRS and CDR2 YFSETQ. This CDR3 region has 18 residues. Written as DNA, the CDR3 is TGCGCCAGCAGCATAGACGCATGGGGGACACTAGCCAAAAACATTCAGTACTTC. This encodes CASSIDAWGTLAKNIQYF.

This clonotype was recorded once. The chain is built from TRBV12-3 or TRBV12-4 and TRBJ1-5, with D unclear. V gave up 7 bases and J gave up 7 bases, with 14 bases separating them. The CDR3 loop spans 13 amino acids. Here the CDR3 DNA reads TGTGCCAGCACCGTCCACGGGCAGCAGCCCCAGCATTTT. Translation: CASTVHGQQPQHF.

This clonotype was detected only a few times. J is TRBJ1-4 and V is TRBV27, with 7 bases fitting TRBD1. Germline V gene lookup returns CDR1 MNHEY and CDR2 SMNVEV (reference sequence). V dropped 2 bases and J dropped 6; count of bases not matched to a gene: 6. The CDR3 runs 15 residues. The CDR3 sequence: CASSLGRGYDEKLFF. CDR3 bases: TGTGCCAGCAGTTTAGGCAGGGGGTACGATGAAAAACTGTTTTTT. The full variable domain, with the rest looked up from reference TRBV27 and TRBJ1-4, is EAQVTQNPRYLITVTGKKLTVTCSQNMNHEYMSWYRQDPGLGLRQIYYSMNVEVTDKGDVPEGYKVSRKEKRNFPLILESPSPNQTSLYFCASSLGRGYDEKLFFGSGTQLSVL.

In its sample, this clonotype was seen many times. This chain joins TRBV3-1 and TRBJ1-1; 7 nucleotides agree with TRBD1. The CDR3 has 15 residues. The trim removed 6 bases at V and 0 bases at J, leaving 7 bases unmatched. CDR1 LGHDT and CDR2 YNNKEL come from the germline V gene (reference sequence). CDR3 sequence (DNA): TGTGCCAGCAGTTGGGACAGTTCCATGAACACTGAAGCTTTCTTT. Amino acid sequence: CASSWDSSMNTEAFF.